This T cell receptor beta chain was sequenced during a study of CD8+CD57+ T cells in acquired aplastic anemia. Study overall: Sorted CD4+ and CD8+ cells yielded roughly 3.5 ug of DNA on average. Regarding the study as a whole: Roughly 31 was the count of CD8+ CDR3 sequences that patients shared with controls.

Selection for sequencing was limited to patients who had shown CD8+CD57+ cell expansion by flow cytometry. A word on this clonotype: What it recognizes is unknown.

For CDR3 and TCR beta VDJ profiling, genomic DNA was the template used. TCRdb passed the reads through MiXCR, listing each CDR3 protein once. The repertoire holds 270,000 or so distinct CDR3 sequences, with roughly 82% as singletons. V shed 7 bases and J shed 5 bases, with 14 bases lying between them. The CDR3 sequence is 13 residues long. Germline V gene lookup returns CDR1 SGHTS and CDR2 YDEGEE. Sequenced material: sorted CD4+, CD8+, or CD8+CD57+ T cells (not recorded which) from PBMCs. V and J are TRBV5-8 and TRBJ2-3; no clear D gene. The TCR sequence derives from a human donor with aplastic anemia. CDR3 sequence (DNA): TGTGCCAGCGGCCTGACTGGCGGAGATACGCAGTATTTT. As protein: CASGLTGGDTQYF.